The entry that follows covers one TCR beta chain sequence. The antigen remains unidentified. This sample was taken from a study of identical twins. Template switching supplied a universal primer site; unique molecular identifiers were carried on the cDNA. TCRdb reprocessed the 5' RACE reads with MiXCR, giving one entry per CDR3 protein. Of under 250,000 distinct CDR3 sequences listed, approximately 6.8% are singletons. Broader study findings: Memory repertoires lacked the insertion deficit that abundant cord blood beta clonotypes showed.

Looked up from germline, CDR1 is SGHAT and CDR2 is FQNNGV. The CDR3 has 18 amino acids. The ends lost 2 bases at V and 3 bases at J; junction bases unmatched: 6. A further study also used this sample, focusing on yellow fever vaccine responses in identical twins.

The TCR sequence derives from a woman aged 18-30 years in good health. The chain uses TRBV11-2 and TRBJ2-3; 15 bases fit TRBD2. The sequencing sample was made of CD8+ T cells sorted from blood. The CDR3 coding sequence is TGTGCCAGCAGCTTATTCGGACTAGCGGGGGGGGGGACAGATACGCAGTATTTT. Protein sequence: CASSLFGLAGGGTDTQYF.